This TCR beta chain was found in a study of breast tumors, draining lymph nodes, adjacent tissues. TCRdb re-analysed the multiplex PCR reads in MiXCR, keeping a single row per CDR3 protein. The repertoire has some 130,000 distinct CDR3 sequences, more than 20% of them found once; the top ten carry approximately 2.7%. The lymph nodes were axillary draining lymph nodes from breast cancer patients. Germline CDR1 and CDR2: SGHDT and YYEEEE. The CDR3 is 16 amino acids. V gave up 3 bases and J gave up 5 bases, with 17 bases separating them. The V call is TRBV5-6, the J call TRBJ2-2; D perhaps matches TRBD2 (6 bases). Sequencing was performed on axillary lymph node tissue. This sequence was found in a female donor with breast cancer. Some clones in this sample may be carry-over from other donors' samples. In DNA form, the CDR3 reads TGTGCCAGCAGCTCAGATAATCCCGCGGGAACCGGGGAGCTGTTTTTT. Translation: CASSSDNPAGTGELFF.